This is a list of T cell receptor beta chains from one sample in a study of T cells in Graves' hyperthyroidism and ophthalmopathy. TCRdb redid the calling of the multiplex PCR reads with MiXCR, one entry per CDR3 protein. The table records 500,000 or so distinct CDR3 sequences, 15% to 20% of them present only once. Sequencing was done on a sample of blood. The receptors stem from a woman in her late teens or twenties with Graves' ophthalmopathy. Each CDR3 is given with its conserved first and last residue. The D gene is left open where the match is weak. Some rows have no size entry. The others give once, few or many, or a class for an expanded clone.

V gene	D gene	clone size	CDR3 protein
TRBV7-9	NA	once	CASSLLFGSSYEQYF
TRBV7-2	NA	NA	CASSWGPEIPEAFF
TRBV7-9	NA	NA	CASSPHQRWIPQPPLHF
TRBV28	TRBD2	many	CASSFLGRTSYNEQFF
TRBV20-1	TRBD2	many	CSASSGFERGRVIVYTDTQYF
TRBV2	NA	many	CASSDGGVSPLHF
TRBV7-3	TRBD2	many	CASSLGYAGGRSEQFF
TRBV30	NA	many	CAWSEGVGEQYF
TRBV4-2	NA	few	CASSQHLPPYEQYF
TRBV29-1	TRBD2	NA	CSVGEGLYEQYF
TRBV3-1	NA	many	CASSPGRWVTGELFF
TRBV6-1	NA	many	CASSERWVGDRLTGELFF
TRBV18	NA	many	CASSPRRTIMPNSPLHF
TRBV6-2/TRBV6-3	NA	many	CASQDYGVTYGYTF
TRBV24-1	TRBD1	NA	CATSDESGTGGYEQYF
TRBV5-4	TRBD2	many	CASSLGTSRETQYF
TRBV10-3	TRBD1	NA	CAIRFGQGNTEAFF
TRBV19	NA	NA	CASSMPGDYPYKQYF
TRBV28	TRBD1	few	CASTIQGGITEAFF
TRBV30	NA	NA	CAWSVFLFRDLINEKLFF
TRBV12-3/TRBV12-4	NA	few	CASSLTGGGNTEAFF
TRBV6-2/TRBV6-3	NA	many	CASSYSTDYSYEQYF
TRBV28	NA	few	CASSPRDDRDWNTGELFF
TRBV7-3	TRBD2	many	CASSLTRLRGGNTGELFF
TRBV28	TRBD1	many	CASSPRQGAGTEAFF
TRBV30	NA	many	CAWREWVNYGYTF
TRBV28	NA	NA	CASSSLSGGLTYEQYF
TRBV9	NA	few	CASSATEETQYF
TRBV7-8	NA	few	CASSVSGGQNTEAFF
TRBV29-1	NA	many	CSVVLPRGAEAFF
TRBV10-3	TRBD2	many	CATLAGGKDEQFF
TRBV9	TRBD1	NA	CASSGGQGVDGYTF
TRBV30	NA	many	CAWSGDHDQPQHF
TRBV10-3	NA	NA	CAIRRGTNEKLFF
TRBV19	NA	NA	CASSPPTEWGEQFF
TRBV30	NA	many	CACKPGHSNYGYTF
TRBV3-1	TRBD2	many	CASSQEGGRAQGYNEQFF
TRBV12-3/TRBV12-4	TRBD1	NA	CASSTGTGGAYYGYTF
TRBV10-3	TRBD2	many	CATAALAGGQSTDTQYF
TRBV10-3	NA	NA	CAISEDSNYGYTF
TRBV20-1	TRBD2	many	CSARAGTSGRAMLETQYF
TRBV7-2	NA	few	CASSLVTENNSPLHF
TRBV6-1	TRBD2	few	CASSWSSGATSTDTQYF
TRBV30	TRBD1	many	CAWRGQGQEKLFF
TRBV9	TRBD1	few	CASSADREGGTEAFF
TRBV20-1	TRBD1	many	CSYKGDRGSTEAFF
TRBV5-1	NA	NA	CATTEGGGAGANVLTF
TRBV4-2	NA	few	CASSQDYRRRPIVYEQYF
TRBV28	NA	many	CASSWTTVNTEAFF
TRBV3-1	TRBD1	many	CASSQQGQGAIGGYTF
TRBV15	TRBD1	NA	CATSVGTEGNTIYF
TRBV5-8	TRBD2	few	CARASGGALSYNEQFF
TRBV5-1	NA	NA	CASSLIDSAYEQYF